The sample holds one count of the clone carrying this TCR beta chain. What it binds is unknown. The sample comes from a study of T cell responses to AZD1222 COVID-19 vaccine. Study-level points and caveats: Spike was spanned by vaccine-associated CD4 TCRs, which were dominant at 160-218 and 743-854. Donors were chiefly white British, with a greater number of females, and clonal diversity was perhaps underestimated. Seropositive status at baseline applied to only 5 or 6 AZD1222 recipients. Scientists sampled the repertoires only once the peak T cell response had passed.

The method was immunoSEQ multiplex PCR; TCRdb's version includes in-frame clones alone and lacks a portion of them. Of just over 150,000 clones in the sample, over 80% were seen once. The ends lost 1 base at V and 3 bases at J; junction bases unmatched: 15. CDR1 LGHNA and CDR2 YSLEER come from the germline V gene. CDR3 length: 18 residues. The rearrangement links TRBV4-3 to TRBJ2-7; TRBD1 matches 7 bases. The clonotype was recovered from an adult who received the AZD1222 COVID-19 vaccine. The sequencing here drew on peripheral blood, taken 28 days after the second AZD1222 dose. This chain's CDR3 is CASSQAPTRQGVIYEQYF. CDR3 nucleotides: TGCGCCAGCAGCCAAGCTCCCACGCGGCAGGGGGTCATCTACGAGCAGTACTTC.